The entry that follows covers one T cell receptor beta chain sequence. Its target antigen remains unknown. No clone much larger than this one lies a single base away; base qualities are absent. This sample is part of a study of shared clonotypes between healthy human individuals (dated by TCRdb to 2020 to 2021). The study in broad terms: The cohort comprised two women and a few men aged 18 to 49 years. To increase sequencing depth and limit assay-specific biases, different laboratories used diverse techniques to prepare libraries and sequence TCR repertoires. Per donor, three plates each were used for CD4 naive and CD4 memory, two for CD8 naive, and one for CD8 memory. To estimate repertoire size and how much clonotype sharing occurs between individuals, the study deeply sequenced the blood TCR repertoires of five or six healthy adults. Per donor, leukapheresis produced somewhere between about 0.8 and 9 billion PBMCs.

Using the deep immunoSEQ assay, TCR CDR3 regions were amplified from genomic DNA by multiplex PCR. Genomic DNA extracted from each cell subset was distributed evenly over all wells of several immunoSEQ 96-well plates, and each plate served as one replicate. For sorted subsets, around 200 ng genomic DNA, equal to some 30,000 T cell genomes, was loaded into each replicate PCR. Purified libraries were quantified with a Qubit 3.0 fluorometer, sized on a Bioanalyzer 2100, and re-quantified with the KAPA Library Quantification kit. Every immunoSEQ 96-well plate was sequenced on a separate single-read 150-cycle Illumina NextSeq 550 flow cell. The published analysis was carried out like this. Because only junctional sequences without quality scores were contained in the immunoSEQ output, filtering matching that applied to full-length reads could not be performed. To assign V/J genes and CDR3, sequences were annotated against IMGT germline references using PyIR, a Python wrapper for IgBLAST v1.9. Reads were filtered out if the reads had weak V/J assignments (E-value above 1e-6), no CDR3, stop codons, out-of-frame junctions, or ambiguous translated residues. A V3J clonotype was defined by an identical inferred V gene, J gene, and CDR3 amino acid sequence. Percentage overlap between repertoires was computed as shared unique clonotypes divided by the size of the smaller repertoire. Richness of each repertoire was evaluated using RTK rarefaction, the Chao1 estimator, and Recon v2.1 estimates of unobserved clonotypes. Generation probabilities for all TCRbeta clonotypes obtained by the gDNA method from a handful of donors were computed using OLGA. Imported from immuneACCESS, the table was reduced by TCRdb to in-frame sequences with V and J called. These copies leave out some clones; in studies compared against another copy, an unresolved V gene accounts for under half, and the cause of the remainder is not known. V, J and clone size were drawn from that table, and D and trimming were deduced from the DNA. This sample gives around 1,100,000 clones in total; 77% of them show up just once. Together, the top ten hold 0.89% of the sample.

The paper's findings and limits, for the study overall: Pairwise subsampling indicated that sequencing depth was expected to affect the degree of clonotype sharing among donors. When a handful of donors were compared, the shared fraction of clonotypes was about 5% for naive CD4, 3.5% to 4% for naive CD8, more than 2% for memory CD4, and about 0.36% for memory CD8. Even with the large sequencing depth, rarefaction of the sorted-subset datasets indicated that sequencing was incomplete. Because the study included a small number of donors, the genetic and exposure-history diversity represented was limited. Clonotypes shared by all four sorted-subset donors showed higher generation probabilities than non-shared clonotypes. Naive subsets generally had larger estimated clonotype richness than memory subsets. Sampling was restricted to blood, and TCR repertoires in tissues likely differ from the TCR repertoires found in blood.

The donors were healthy, HIV-negative adults with no recently reported acute infections or vaccinations. Every donor was a Caucasian adult living in Nashville, Tennessee, USA. Magnetic negative selection was used to enrich CD4+ T cells, after which naive cells were positively selected on CD45RA and the negative fraction became the memory subset. Blood was collected by leukapheresis, and PBMCs were isolated by Ficoll-Histopaque density gradient centrifugation and then cryopreserved in liquid nitrogen vapor phase. Purity and quantity of every magnetically sorted T cell population were checked by analytical flow cytometry. Genomic DNA was isolated from each sorted fraction and quantified by UV absorbance on a Nanodrop 2000c. V loses 6 bases at its end and J loses 5 bases; junction bases beyond the gene matches: 7. The CDR3 sequence holds 14 residues, the cysteine and phenylalanine included. The only DNA kept is the CDR3, 42 bases in frame from the first base. The germline V gene yields KGHSH for CDR1 and LQKENI for CDR2.

The receptor was derived from a man aged 18 to 29 in good health. Some clones in this sample may be carry-over from other donors' samples. The sequence is built from TRBV18 and TRBJ2-3; 8 of the junction bases match TRBD1. Sample: memory CD4+ T cells from PBMCs. The label giving this sample's cell subset or site can be read as: CD45RA-negative fraction. The nucleotides are TGTGCCAGCTCGCCGACAGGGGTCGGAGATACGCAGTATTTT. Its protein reads: CASSPTGVGDTQYF.